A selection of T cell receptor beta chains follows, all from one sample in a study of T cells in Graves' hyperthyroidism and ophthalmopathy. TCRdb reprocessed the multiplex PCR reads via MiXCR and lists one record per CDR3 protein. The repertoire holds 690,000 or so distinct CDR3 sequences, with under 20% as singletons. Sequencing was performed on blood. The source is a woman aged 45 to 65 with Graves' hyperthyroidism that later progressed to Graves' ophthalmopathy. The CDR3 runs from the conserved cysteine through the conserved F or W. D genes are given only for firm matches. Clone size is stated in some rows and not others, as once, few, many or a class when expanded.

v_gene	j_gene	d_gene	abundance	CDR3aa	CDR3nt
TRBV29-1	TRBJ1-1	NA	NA	CSAERTENTEAFF	TGCAGCGCCGAAAGGACGGAGAACACTGAAGCTTTCTTT
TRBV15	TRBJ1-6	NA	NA	CATSRDPNSSPLHF	TGTGCCACCAGCAGAGATCCGAATAGTTCACCCCTCCACTTT
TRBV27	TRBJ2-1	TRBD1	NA	CASSLDRGIDEQFF	TGTGCCAGCAGCTTGGACAGGGGGATCGATGAGCAGTTCTTC
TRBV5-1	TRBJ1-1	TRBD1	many	CASSRGTATEAFF	TGCGCCAGCAGCAGAGGGACAGCAACTGAAGCTTTCTTT
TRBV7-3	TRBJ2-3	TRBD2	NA	CASSSLAGGVTDTQYF	TGTGCCAGCAGCTCACTAGCGGGGGGCGTCACAGATACGCAGTATTTT
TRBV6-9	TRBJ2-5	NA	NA	CASSYWNDPGLHQETQYF	TGTGCCAGCAGTTACTGGAACGACCCTGGTCTCCACCAAGAGACCCAGTACTTC
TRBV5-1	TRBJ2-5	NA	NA	CASRRLVNQETQYF	TGCGCCAGCAGAAGGCTAGTGAACCAAGAGACCCAGTACTTC
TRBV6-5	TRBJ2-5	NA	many	CASSYSRGLAETQYF	TGTGCCAGCAGTTACTCGCGGGGGCTGGCTGAGACCCAGTACTTC
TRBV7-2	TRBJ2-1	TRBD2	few	CASSLDPGTSETNEQFF	TGTGCCAGCAGCTTAGATCCGGGGACTAGCGAAACCAATGAGCAGTTCTTC
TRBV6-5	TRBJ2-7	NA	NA	CASSYAGDEQYF	TGTGCCAGCAGTTACGCCGGGGACGAGCAGTACTTC
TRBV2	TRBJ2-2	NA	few	CASRPTDLKFANTGELFF	TGTGCCAGCAGACCGACAGACCTGAAATTCGCGAACACCGGGGAGCTGTTTTTT
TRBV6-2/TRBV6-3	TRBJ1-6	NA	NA	CASSYTGLNSPLHF	TGTGCCAGCAGTTACACGGGGTTGAATTCACCCCTCCACTTT
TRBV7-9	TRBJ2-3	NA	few	CASSAPSDSSSTDTQYF	TGTGCCAGCAGCGCGCCCTCCGACAGCTCTAGCACAGATACGCAGTATTTT
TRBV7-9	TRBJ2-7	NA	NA	CASSLALQYGQYF	TGTGCCAGCAGCTTAGCGCTTCAGTACGGGCAGTACTTC
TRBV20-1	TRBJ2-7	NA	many	CSATSVGTLSYEQYF	TGCAGTGCTACCTCGGTCGGGACATTATCCTACGAGCAGTACTTC
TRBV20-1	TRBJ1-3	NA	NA	CSALDGAGNTIYF	TGCAGTGCACTGGACGGGGCTGGAAACACCATATATTTT
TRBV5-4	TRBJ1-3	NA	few	CASSLGLTGNTIYF	TGTGCCAGCAGCTTAGGGCTAACCGGGAACACCATATATTTT
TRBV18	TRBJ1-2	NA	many	CASATGSSGYTF	TGTGCCAGCGCCACAGGGTCATCTGGCTACACCTTC
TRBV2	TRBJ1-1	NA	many	CAHRGENTEAFF	TGTGCCCACCGAGGGGAGAACACTGAAGCTTTCTTT
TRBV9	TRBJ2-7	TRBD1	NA	CASSIGTELYEQYF	TGTGCCAGCAGCATCGGGACAGAACTCTACGAGCAGTACTTC
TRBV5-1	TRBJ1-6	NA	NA	CASSSLLEQAPLHF	TGCGCCAGCAGCTCTCTCTTGGAGCAGGCTCCCCTCCACTTT
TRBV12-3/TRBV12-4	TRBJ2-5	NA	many	CASKTRLEGGETQYF	TGTGCCAGCAAAACCAGACTGGAGGGAGGAGAGACCCAGTACTTC
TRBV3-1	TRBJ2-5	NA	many	CASSQENRPEETQYF	TGTGCCAGCAGCCAGGAGAACCGCCCCGAAGAGACCCAGTACTTC
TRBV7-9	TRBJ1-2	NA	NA	CASSLDREIRGYTF	TGTGCCAGCAGCTTAGACAGGGAGATTCGTGGCTACACCTTC
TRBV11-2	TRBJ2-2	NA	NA	CASSPRAGGMTGELFF	TGTGCCAGCAGCCCCCGGGCAGGGGGGATGACCGGGGAGCTGTTTTTT
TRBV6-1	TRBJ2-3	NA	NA	CASSGTRTDTQYF	TGTGCCAGCAGCGGAACACGCACAGATACGCAGTATTTT